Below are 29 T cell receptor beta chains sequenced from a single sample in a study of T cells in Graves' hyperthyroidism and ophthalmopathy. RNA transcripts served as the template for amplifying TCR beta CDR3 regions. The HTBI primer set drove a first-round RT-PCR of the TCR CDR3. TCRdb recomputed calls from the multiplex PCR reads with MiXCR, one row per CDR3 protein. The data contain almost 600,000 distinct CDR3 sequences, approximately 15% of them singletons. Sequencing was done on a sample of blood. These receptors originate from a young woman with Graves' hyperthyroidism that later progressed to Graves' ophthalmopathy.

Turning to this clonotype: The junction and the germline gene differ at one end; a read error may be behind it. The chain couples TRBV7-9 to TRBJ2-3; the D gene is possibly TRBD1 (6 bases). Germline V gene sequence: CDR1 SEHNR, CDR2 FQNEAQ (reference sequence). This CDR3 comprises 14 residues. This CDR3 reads CASSIAQGQNTQYF. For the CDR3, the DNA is TGTGCCAGCAGCATAGCGCAGGGGCAAAATACGCAGTATTTT.

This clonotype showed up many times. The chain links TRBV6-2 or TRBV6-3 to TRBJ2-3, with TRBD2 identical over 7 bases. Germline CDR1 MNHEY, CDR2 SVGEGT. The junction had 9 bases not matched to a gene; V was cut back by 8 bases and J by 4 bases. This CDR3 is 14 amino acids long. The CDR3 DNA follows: TGTGCCAGCCGCGGGAGACAGAACTCAGATACGCAGTATTTT. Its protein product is CASRGRQNSDTQYF.

CDR3 DNA: TGTGCCACCAGCAGCCTCGACCCCCTACGTCCGAAAGAGCAGTTCTTC. Protein: CATSSLDPLRPKEQFF. The V call is TRBV15, the J call TRBJ2-1; D uncertain. The CDR3 contains 16 residues. V was clipped by 3 bases and J by 10 bases, with 22 bases between them. The germline V gene has CDR1 LNHNV and CDR2 YYDKDF (reference sequence). The variable domain in full, with the rest retrieved from reference TRBV15 and TRBJ2-1, is DAMVIQNPRYQVTQFGKPVTLSCSQTLNHNVMYWYQQKSSQAPKLLFHYYDKDFNNEADTPDNFQSRRPNTSFCFLDIRSPGLGDTAMYLCATSSLDPLRPKEQFFGPGTRLTVL.

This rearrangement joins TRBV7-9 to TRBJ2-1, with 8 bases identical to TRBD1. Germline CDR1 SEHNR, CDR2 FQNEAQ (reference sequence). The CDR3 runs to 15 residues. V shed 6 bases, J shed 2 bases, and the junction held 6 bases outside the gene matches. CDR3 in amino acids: CASRSGQGPYNEQFF. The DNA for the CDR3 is TGTGCCAGCAGGAGTGGACAGGGCCCCTACAATGAGCAGTTCTTC.

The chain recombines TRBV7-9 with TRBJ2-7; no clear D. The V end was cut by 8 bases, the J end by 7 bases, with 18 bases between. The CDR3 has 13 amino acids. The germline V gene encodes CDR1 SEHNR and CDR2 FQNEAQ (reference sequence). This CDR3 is CASEGFQLGEQYF. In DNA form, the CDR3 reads TGTGCCAGCGAAGGGTTTCAACTGGGGGAGCAGTACTTC.

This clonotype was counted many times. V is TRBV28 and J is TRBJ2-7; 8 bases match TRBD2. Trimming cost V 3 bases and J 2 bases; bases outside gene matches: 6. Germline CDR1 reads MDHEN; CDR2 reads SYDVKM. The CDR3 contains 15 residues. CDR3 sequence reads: CASSFRISGAYEQYF. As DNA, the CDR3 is TGTGCCAGCAGTTTCCGGATTAGCGGGGCCTACGAGCAGTACTTC.

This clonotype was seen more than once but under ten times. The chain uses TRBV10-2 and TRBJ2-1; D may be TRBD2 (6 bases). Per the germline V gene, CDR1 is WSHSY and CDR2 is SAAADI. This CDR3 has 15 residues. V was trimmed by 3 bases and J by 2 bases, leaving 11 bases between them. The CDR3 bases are TGCGCCAGCAGTGATGGGGAGGTAACCTACAATGAGCAGTTCTTC. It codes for CASSDGEVTYNEQFF.

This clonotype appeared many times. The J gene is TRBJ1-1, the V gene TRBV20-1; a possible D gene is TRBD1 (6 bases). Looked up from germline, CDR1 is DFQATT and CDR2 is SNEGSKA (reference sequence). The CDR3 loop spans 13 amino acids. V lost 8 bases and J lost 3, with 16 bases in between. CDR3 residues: CSIQGMGDTEAFF. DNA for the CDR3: TGCAGTATACAGGGTATGGGGGACACTGAAGCTTTCTTT.

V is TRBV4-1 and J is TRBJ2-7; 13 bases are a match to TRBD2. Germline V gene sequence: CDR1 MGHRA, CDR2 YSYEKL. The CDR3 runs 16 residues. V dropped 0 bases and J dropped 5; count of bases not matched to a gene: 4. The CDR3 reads CASSQDPGLAGDEQYF. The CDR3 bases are TGCGCCAGCAGCCAAGATCCAGGACTAGCGGGAGACGAGCAGTACTTC.

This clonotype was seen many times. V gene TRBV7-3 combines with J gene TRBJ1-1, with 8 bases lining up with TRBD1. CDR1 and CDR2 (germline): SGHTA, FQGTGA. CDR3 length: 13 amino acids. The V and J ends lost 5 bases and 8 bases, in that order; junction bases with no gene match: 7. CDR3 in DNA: TGTGCCAGCAGCCTTACAGGGGGAGGGGAAGCTTTCTTT. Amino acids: CASSLTGGGEAFF.

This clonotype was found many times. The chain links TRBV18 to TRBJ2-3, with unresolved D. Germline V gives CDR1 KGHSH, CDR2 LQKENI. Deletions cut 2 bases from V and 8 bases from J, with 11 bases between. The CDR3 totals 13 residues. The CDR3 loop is CASSPESGSTQYF. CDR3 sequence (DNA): TGTGCCAGCTCACCAGAAAGTGGGTCTACGCAGTATTTT.

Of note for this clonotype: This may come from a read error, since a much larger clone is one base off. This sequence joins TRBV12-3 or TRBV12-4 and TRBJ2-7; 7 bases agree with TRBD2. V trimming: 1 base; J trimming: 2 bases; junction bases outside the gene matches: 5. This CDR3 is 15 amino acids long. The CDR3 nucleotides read TGTGCCAGCAGTTTAGACATCGGGAGGACCTACGAGCAGTACTTC. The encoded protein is CASSLDIGRTYEQYF.

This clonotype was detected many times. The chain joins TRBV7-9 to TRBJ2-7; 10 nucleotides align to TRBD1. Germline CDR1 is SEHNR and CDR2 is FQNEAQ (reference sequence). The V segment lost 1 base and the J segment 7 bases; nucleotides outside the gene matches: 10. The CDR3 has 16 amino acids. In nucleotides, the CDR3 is TGTGCCAGCAGCTTAGTCCCCGGACAGGGGGTGAAGGAGCAGTACTTC. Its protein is CASSLVPGQGVKEQYF.

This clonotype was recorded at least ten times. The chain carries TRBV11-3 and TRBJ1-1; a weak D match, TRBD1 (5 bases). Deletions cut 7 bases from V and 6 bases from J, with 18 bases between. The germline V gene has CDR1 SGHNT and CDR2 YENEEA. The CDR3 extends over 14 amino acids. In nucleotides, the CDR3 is TGTGCCAGCAACCGCAGGGAGCGCACCTCTGAAGCTTTCTTT. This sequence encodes CASNRRERTSEAFF.

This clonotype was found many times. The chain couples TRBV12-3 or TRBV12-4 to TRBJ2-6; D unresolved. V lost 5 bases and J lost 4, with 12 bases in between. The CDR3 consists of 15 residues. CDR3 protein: CASSPGIAGANVLTF. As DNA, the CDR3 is TGTGCCAGCAGTCCCGGCATAGCCGGGGCCAACGTCCTGACTTTC.

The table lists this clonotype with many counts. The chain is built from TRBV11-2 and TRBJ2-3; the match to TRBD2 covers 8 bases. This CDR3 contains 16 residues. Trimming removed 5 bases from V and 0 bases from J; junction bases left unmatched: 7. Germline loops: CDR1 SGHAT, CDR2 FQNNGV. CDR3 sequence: CASSPSLAGSTDTQYF. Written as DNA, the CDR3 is TGTGCCAGCAGCCCGTCCCTAGCGGGCAGCACAGATACGCAGTATTTT.

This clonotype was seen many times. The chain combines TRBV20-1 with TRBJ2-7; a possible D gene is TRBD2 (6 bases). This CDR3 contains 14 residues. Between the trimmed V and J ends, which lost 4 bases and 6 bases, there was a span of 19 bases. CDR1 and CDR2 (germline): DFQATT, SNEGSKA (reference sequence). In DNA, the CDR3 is TGCAGTGCTACCGGTCCTGCGGGGTTGGGCGAGCAGTACTTC. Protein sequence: CSATGPAGLGEQYF.

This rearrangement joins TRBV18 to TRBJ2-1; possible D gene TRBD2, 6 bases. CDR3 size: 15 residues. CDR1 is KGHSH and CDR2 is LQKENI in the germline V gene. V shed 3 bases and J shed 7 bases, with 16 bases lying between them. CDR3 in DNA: TGTGCCAGCTCACCTAGCGCTAGCGTCAATAATGAGCAGTTCTTC. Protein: CASSPSASVNNEQFF. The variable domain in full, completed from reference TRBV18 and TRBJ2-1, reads NAGVMQNPRHLVRRRGQEARLRCSPMKGHSHVYWYRQLPEEGLKFMVYLQKENIIDESGMPKERFSAEFPKEGPSILRIQQVVRGDSAAYFCASSPSASVNNEQFFGPGTRLTVL.

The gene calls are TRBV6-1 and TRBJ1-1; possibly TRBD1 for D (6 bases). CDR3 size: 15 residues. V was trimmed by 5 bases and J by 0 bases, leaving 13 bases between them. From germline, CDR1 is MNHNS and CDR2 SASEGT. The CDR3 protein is CASSRTQGLNTEAFF. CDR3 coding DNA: TGTGCCAGCAGTAGGACACAGGGATTGAACACTGAAGCTTTCTTT.

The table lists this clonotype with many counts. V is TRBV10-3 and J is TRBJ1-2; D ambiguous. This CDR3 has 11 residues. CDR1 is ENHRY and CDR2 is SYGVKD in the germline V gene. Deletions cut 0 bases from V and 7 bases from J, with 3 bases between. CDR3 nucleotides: TGTGCCATCAGTGAGTCAGGTGGCTACACCTTC. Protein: CAISESGGYTF.

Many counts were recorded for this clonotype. The CDR3 spells CASSDFLEAYRGATDTQYF. The CDR3 DNA is TGTGCCAGCAGTGACTTTCTGGAGGCGTACAGGGGCGCAACAGATACGCAGTATTTT. V usage is TRBV2 and J usage is TRBJ2-3; 7 bases are shared with TRBD1. Germline CDR1 reads SNHLY; CDR2 reads FYNNEI. V shed 3 bases, J shed 3 bases, and the junction held 18 bases outside the gene matches. The CDR3 contains 19 residues.

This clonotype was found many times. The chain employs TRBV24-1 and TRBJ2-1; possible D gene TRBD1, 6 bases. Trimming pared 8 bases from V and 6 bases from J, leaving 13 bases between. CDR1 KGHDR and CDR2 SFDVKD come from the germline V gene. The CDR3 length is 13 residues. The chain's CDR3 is CATKPSGVNEQFF. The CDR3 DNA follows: TGTGCCACCAAGCCCTCAGGGGTCAATGAGCAGTTCTTC.

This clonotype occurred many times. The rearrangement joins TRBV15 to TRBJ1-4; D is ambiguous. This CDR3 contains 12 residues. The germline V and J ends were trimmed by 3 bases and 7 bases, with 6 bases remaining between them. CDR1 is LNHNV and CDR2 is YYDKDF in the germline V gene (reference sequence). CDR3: CATSREVEKLFF. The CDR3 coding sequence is TGTGCCACCAGCAGGGAGGTTGAAAAACTGTTTTTT. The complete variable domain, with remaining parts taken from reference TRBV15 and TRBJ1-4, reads DAMVIQNPRYQVTQFGKPVTLSCSQTLNHNVMYWYQQKSSQAPKLLFHYYDKDFNNEADTPDNFQSRRPNTSFCFLDIRSPGLGDTAMYLCATSREVEKLFFGSGTQLSVL.

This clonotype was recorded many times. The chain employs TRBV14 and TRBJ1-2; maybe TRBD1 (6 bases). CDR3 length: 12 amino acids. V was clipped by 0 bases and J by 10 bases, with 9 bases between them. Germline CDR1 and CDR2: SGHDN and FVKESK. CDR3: CASSQDRGAYTF. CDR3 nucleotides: TGTGCCAGCAGCCAAGACAGGGGTGCCTACACCTTC.

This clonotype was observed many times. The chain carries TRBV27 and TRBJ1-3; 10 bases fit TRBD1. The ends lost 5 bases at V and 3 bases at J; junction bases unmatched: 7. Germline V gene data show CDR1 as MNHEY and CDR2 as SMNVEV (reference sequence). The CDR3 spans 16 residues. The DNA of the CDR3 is TGTGCCAGCAGTACCCGACAGGGGGCGATTGGAAACACCATATATTTT. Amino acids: CASSTRQGAIGNTIYF.

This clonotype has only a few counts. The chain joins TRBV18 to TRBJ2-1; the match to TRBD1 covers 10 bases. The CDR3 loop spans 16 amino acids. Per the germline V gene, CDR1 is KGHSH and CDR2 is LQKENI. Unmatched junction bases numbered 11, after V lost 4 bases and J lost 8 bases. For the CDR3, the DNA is TGTGCCAGCTCACTCACCGGGACAGGGGTTTTGGATGAGCAGTTCTTC. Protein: CASSLTGTGVLDEQFF.

The CDR3 nucleotides are TGTGCCAGCAGCCTTGGGACAGGGGGGTATAACGAGCAGTACTTC. Encoded protein: CASSLGTGGYNEQYF. The chain recombines TRBV7-9 with TRBJ2-7; the match to TRBD1 covers 11 bases. V lost 5 bases, J lost 5 bases, and 8 bases stayed unmatched. The CDR3 runs to 15 residues. Germline values: CDR1 SEHNR, CDR2 FQNEAQ (reference sequence).

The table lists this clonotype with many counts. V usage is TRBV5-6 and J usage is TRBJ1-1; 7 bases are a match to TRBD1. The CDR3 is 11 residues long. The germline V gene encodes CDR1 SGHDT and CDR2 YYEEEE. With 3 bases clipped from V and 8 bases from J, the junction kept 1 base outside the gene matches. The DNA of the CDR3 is TGTGCCAGCAGCTGGGACAGAGAAGCTTTCTTT. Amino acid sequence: CASSWDREAFF.

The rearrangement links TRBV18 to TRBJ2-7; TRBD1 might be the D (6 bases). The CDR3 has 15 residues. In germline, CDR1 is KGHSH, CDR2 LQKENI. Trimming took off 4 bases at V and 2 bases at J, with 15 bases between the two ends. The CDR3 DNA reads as TGTGCCAGCTCACGGACGGGACACACCACCTACGAGCAGTACTTC. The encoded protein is CASSRTGHTTYEQYF.